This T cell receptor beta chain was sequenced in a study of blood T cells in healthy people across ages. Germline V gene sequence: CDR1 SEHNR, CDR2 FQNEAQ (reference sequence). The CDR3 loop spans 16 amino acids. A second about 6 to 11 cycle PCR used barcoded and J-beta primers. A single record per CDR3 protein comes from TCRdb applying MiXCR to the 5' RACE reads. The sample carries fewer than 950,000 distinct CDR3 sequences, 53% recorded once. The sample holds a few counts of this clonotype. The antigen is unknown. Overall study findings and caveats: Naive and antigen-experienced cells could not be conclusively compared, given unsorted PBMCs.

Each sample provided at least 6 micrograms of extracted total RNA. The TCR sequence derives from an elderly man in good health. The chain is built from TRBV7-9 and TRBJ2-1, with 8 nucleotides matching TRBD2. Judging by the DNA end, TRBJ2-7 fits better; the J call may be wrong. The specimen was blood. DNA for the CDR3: TGTGCCAGCAGCGCCGGTTGGAGCGGGAGTCGGCACGAGCAGTACTTC. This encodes CASSAGWSGSRHEQYF.